Sequencing of this T cell receptor beta chain was carried out in a study of T cells after yellow fever vaccination. The wider study: It was SMART-Seq v4 Ultra Low Input that prepared the fractions with low cell numbers.

This clonotype was seen a handful of times. In TCRdb, the 5' RACE reads were re-called with MiXCR into one record per CDR3 protein. The profile shows 360,000 or so distinct CDR3 sequences, around 10% of them singletons. This CDR3 is built from 14 residues. Trimming stripped 2 bases from V and 9 bases from J, with 15 bases between. Germline values: CDR1 SGHRS, CDR2 YFSETQ. This clonotype was obtained from a young man who received the YFV17D yellow fever vaccine. The starting material was PBMCs, obtained on the day of the first yellow fever vaccination. The gene calls are TRBV5-1 and TRBJ2-1; no reliable D call. This CDR3 reads CASSFLRYHGEQFF. In DNA form, the CDR3 reads TGCGCCAGCAGCTTTTTAAGGTATCATGGTGAGCAGTTCTTC.